This passage covers 27 T cell receptor beta chains from one sample sequenced in a study of T cell clonality in common variable immunodeficiency. Here immunoSEQ multiplex PCR was the method, and the copy in TCRdb shows in-frame clones only, minus some. Singletons are absent from the sample, which has 45,000 to 55,000 clones. Input material: peripheral blood mononuclear cells. The receptor set was obtained from a person between 18 and 75 years old in good health.

This clone was seen ten or more times. The sequenced fragment ends 3 residues before the CDR3 boundary, so the rest is inferred from the germline J gene. The V call is TRBV19, the J call TRBJ2-1; the match to TRBD2 covers 9 bases. V lost 5 bases and J lost 5; bases outside the gene matches: 7. Germline V gene sequence: CDR1 LNHDA, CDR2 SQIVND (reference sequence). The CDR3 contains 15 residues. The sequenced CDR3 bases are TGTGCCAGTAGTGCAGTAGCGGGGGTAAACAATGAG. Translating it yields CASSAVAGVNNE. The CDR3 reads in full as CASSAVAGVNNEQFF.

This clone was recorded at least ten times. The CDR3: CASSQERGSYEQYF. The CDR3 bases that were read are TGTGCCAGCAGCCAGGAGAGGGGGTCCTACGAG. V usage is TRBV6-2 or TRBV6-3 and J usage is TRBJ2-7, with D perhaps matching TRBD1 (6 bases). The read finishes 3 residues shy of the CDR3 end, and the germline J gene is used to complete it. Trimming left V 6 bases short and J 1 base short, with 13 bases between. The germline V gene encodes CDR1 MNHEY and CDR2 SVGEGT. The CDR3 has 14 amino acids.

This clone showed up many times. From the germline J gene comes the end of the CDR3, since the read stops 3 residues before it. This rearrangement joins TRBV28 to TRBJ2-7; 7 bases agree with TRBD1. The trim removed 9 bases at V and 3 bases at J, leaving 11 bases unmatched. This CDR3 has 14 amino acids. The V gene's germline CDR1 is MDHEN and CDR2 SYDVKM. The CDR3 protein is CASMPGTEFYEQYF. CDR3 DNA, as far as it was read: TGTGCCAGTATGCCGGGGACAGAGTTCTACGAG.

This clone was seen repeatedly, ten times or more. The sequenced fragment ends 3 residues before the CDR3 boundary, so the rest is inferred from the germline J gene. At the DNA level, this CDR3 is encoded by other sequences in the same sample as well. The V and J genes are TRBV18 and TRBJ1-5, with D perhaps TRBD1 (5 bases). The V gene's germline CDR1 is KGHSH and CDR2 LQKENI. This CDR3 contains 14 residues. The germline V and J ends were trimmed by 3 bases and 4 bases, with 10 bases remaining between them. This chain's CDR3 is CASSPGQGNQPQHF. Partial CDR3 DNA: TGTGCCAGCTCACCTGGGCAGGGTAATCAGCCC.

This clone was observed a handful of times. With the read ending 3 residues before the CDR3 end, the germline J gene is used to fill in that end. V and J are TRBV7-3 and TRBJ1-2; tentatively, D is TRBD1 (5 bases). CDR1 and CDR2 (germline): SGHTA, FQGTGA. The CDR3 extends over 14 amino acids. CDR3 amino acids: CASSLTPAQGDYTF. The CDR3 bases that were read are TGTGCCAGCAGCTTAACCCCGGCCCAGGGTGAC.

In this sample, this clone turned up many times. CDR3 bases read: TGTGCCAGCAGCTCGGGACAGGGGGCTTACGAG. This codes for CASSSGQGAYE. The entire CDR3 sequence reads CASSSGQGAYEQYF. The J gene is TRBJ2-7, the V gene TRBV5-4, with 12 bases matching TRBD1. The read falls 3 residues short of the CDR3 end, and the missing part is taken from the germline J gene. This CDR3 has 14 amino acids. Per the germline V gene, CDR1 is SGHNT and CDR2 is YYREEE (reference sequence). With V trimmed by 3 bases and J by 4 bases, 2 bases remained unmatched.

This clone has ten or more counts. The read ends 3 residues before the CDR3 terminus; that terminus is restored from the germline J gene. V and J are TRBV6-1 and TRBJ1-2, with D unclear. The ends were cut back, 1 base at V and 3 bases at J, with 6 bases in the middle. The CDR3 runs to 13 residues. From germline, CDR1 is MNHNS and CDR2 SASEGT. CDR3 residues: CASSEGGHYGYTF. The CDR3 DNA, read in part, is TGTGCCAGCAGTGAAGGTGGGCACTATGGC.

This clone showed up many times. CDR3 region: CSAPEWDREADTQYF. CDR3 bases read: TGCAGTGCCCCAGAATGGGACAGGGAGGCAGATACG. The chain is built from TRBV20-1 and TRBJ2-3; 9 bases fit TRBD1. The read ends 3 residues before the CDR3 terminus; that terminus is restored from the germline J gene. Germline V gene sequence: CDR1 DFQATT, CDR2 SNEGSKA (reference sequence). The CDR3 consists of 15 residues. V shed 6 bases and J 4 bases; nucleotides not matched to a gene: 11.

In this sample, this clone turned up many times. The sequence runs out 3 residues before the end of the CDR3; the remainder is reconstructed from the germline J gene. V is TRBV6-1 and J is TRBJ1-1; maybe TRBD1 (5 bases). Per germline, CDR1 MNHNS and CDR2 SASEGT. The length of the CDR3 is 13 residues. Trimming pared 2 bases from V and 4 bases from J, leaving 8 bases between. CDR3 residues: CASSESGGTEAFF. The CDR3 DNA, read in part, is TGTGCCAGCAGTGAATCCGGGGGCACTGAA.

This clone was seen repeatedly, ten times or more. The CDR3 end is not reached by the read, which stops 3 residues before it; the germline J gene fills it in. The chain employs TRBV20-1 and TRBJ2-3; 9 bases map to TRBD2. Looked up from germline, CDR1 is DFQATT and CDR2 is SNEGSKA (reference sequence). Trimming took 0 bases from V and 4 from J; bases not matched to a gene: 8. There are 16 residues in the CDR3. CDR3 amino acids: CSARDTLAGKPDTQYF. Partial CDR3 DNA: TGCAGTGCTAGAGATACCCTAGCGGGAAAGCCAGATACG.

In its sample, this clone was seen many times. Read data end 3 residues before the CDR3 end; the end is taken from the germline J gene. The chain uses TRBV6-2 or TRBV6-3 and TRBJ2-2; D unclear. Between the trimmed V and J ends, which lost 2 bases and 3 bases, there was a span of 7 bases. This CDR3 is built from 14 residues. CDR1 MNHEY and CDR2 SVGEGT come from the germline V gene. The CDR3 sequence: CASSYAPDTGELFF. CDR3 DNA, as far as it was read: TGTGCCAGCAGTTACGCCCCAGACACCGGGGAG.

This clone was counted many times. The read comes to an end 3 residues before the CDR3 does, leaving the germline J gene to fill in the end. The genes are TRBV28 and TRBJ1-2, with D hard to call. The CDR3 is 16 residues long. Germline assignment: CDR1 MDHEN and CDR2 SYDVKM. The DNA read from the CDR3 is TGTGCCAGCAGTTTATTAGTCGTCGTAGGCTCGCGGGGC. Translated, it gives CASSLLVVVGSRG. The whole CDR3 sequence reads CASSLLVVVGSRGYTF.

This clone was seen at least ten times. The sequenced fragment ends 3 residues before the CDR3 boundary, so the rest is inferred from the germline J gene. V usage is TRBV30 and J usage is TRBJ2-7; the match to TRBD1 covers 8 bases. Losses at the gene ends were 1 base for V and 3 bases for J; bases not matched to a gene: 8. Germline CDR1 GTSNPN, CDR2 SVGIG (reference sequence). CDR3 size: 15 residues. The CDR3 bases that were read are TGTGCCTGGAGTGGGCCGGGGACAGGACACTACGAG. Protein product: CAWSGPGTGHYE. The entire CDR3 protein reads CAWSGPGTGHYEQYF.

Many counts were recorded for this clone. Read coverage stops 3 residues before the CDR3 terminus; the germline J gene supplies the remainder. The chain is built from TRBV14 and TRBJ1-2, with D perhaps matching TRBD1 (5 bases). The germline gives CDR1 SGHDN, CDR2 FVKESK. Trimming cost V 6 bases and J 4 bases, with 9 bases left between them. This CDR3 has 12 residues. The DNA read from the CDR3 is TGTGCCAGCAGTCCCGACAGCTATGGC. Translating gives CASSPDSYG. Given in full, the CDR3 is CASSPDSYGYTF.

This clone was observed at least ten times. The sequence runs out 3 residues before the end of the CDR3; the remainder is reconstructed from the germline J gene. The V and J genes are TRBV7-9 and TRBJ2-5; 9 bases match TRBD2. Germline V lookup: CDR1 SEHNR, CDR2 FQNEAQ (reference sequence). This CDR3 contains 15 residues. V lost 10 bases and J lost 5; bases outside the gene matches: 14. The CDR3 DNA, read in part, is TGTGCCACCCGGGGGGGACTAGCAGAGTCGGAGACC. This gives the protein CATRGGLAESET. The CDR3 in full is CATRGGLAESETQYF.

This clone was seen many times. The read stops 3 residues short of the end of the CDR3; the missing end is completed from the germline J gene. This chain joins TRBV28 and TRBJ1-6; D gene uncertain. Germline CDR1 reads MDHEN; CDR2 reads SYDVKM. Trimming shortened V by 10 bases and J by 0 bases, and 16 bases separated the two germline ends. CDR3 length: 16 residues. The sequenced CDR3 bases are TGTGCCATCGCTTCCCCGGGGAGCTCCTATAATTCACCC. This gives the protein CAIASPGSSYNSP. The full CDR3 sequence reads CAIASPGSSYNSPLHF.

This clone showed up many times. The observed sequence ends 3 residues before the CDR3 terminus, with the missing tail filled in from the germline J gene. The chain uses TRBV5-1 and TRBJ2-1, with D possibly being TRBD1 (6 bases). The length of the CDR3 is 14 residues. Trimming removed 4 bases from V and 8 bases from J, with 16 bases in between. CDR1 and CDR2 from the germline V gene are SGHRS and YFSETQ. CDR3 region: CASSNWDMGDEQFF. Incomplete CDR3 DNA: TGCGCCAGCAGCAATTGGGACATGGGCGATGAG.

There are many counts of this clone. The read gets to within 3 residues of the CDR3 end, and the germline J gene fills in the rest. The chain couples TRBV7-2 to TRBJ2-2; maybe TRBD1 (6 bases). V lost 4 bases and J 4 bases, leaving 10 bases between the germline ends. Germline V lookup: CDR1 SGHTA, CDR2 FQGNSA. The CDR3 is 14 amino acids. Partial CDR3 DNA: TGTGCCAGCAGCTGGGGGCAGGGCACCGGGGAG. Protein sequence: CASSWGQGTGE. The whole CDR3 sequence reads CASSWGQGTGELFF.

This clone turned up a few times. Read sequence stops 3 residues before the CDR3 end, and the germline J gene provides the missing end. The V and J genes are TRBV30 and TRBJ2-7, with D unresolved. V shed 5 bases and J shed 2 bases, with 13 bases lying between them. The CDR3 has 13 residues. Germline V CDR1 and CDR2: GTSNPN, SVGIG (reference sequence). The DNA read from the CDR3 is TGTGCCTGGGACCAAGGGCCCGCCTACGAG. As protein: CAWDQGPAYE. The entire CDR3 protein reads CAWDQGPAYEQYF.

This clone showed up many times. Read sequence stops 3 residues before the CDR3 end, and the germline J gene provides the missing end. The J gene is TRBJ1-1, the V gene TRBV29-1, with a weak D call TRBD1 (5 bases). Germline V gene data show CDR1 as SQVTM and CDR2 as ANQGSEA. The CDR3 spans 11 residues. The CDR3 spells CSVVYEAGAFF. The sequenced CDR3 bases are TGCAGCGTTGTTTATGAGGCAGGG.

This clone was seen repeatedly, ten times or more. One junction end does not reproduce the germline sequence, and a read error may be involved. Sequencing ends 3 residues short of the CDR3 end; the germline J gene provides the rest. Other DNA sequences within the sample encode an identical CDR3. V usage is TRBV4-1 and J usage is TRBJ2-7, with a possible D match to TRBD1 (6 bases). The length of the CDR3 is 18 residues. CDR1 MGHRA and CDR2 YSYEKL come from the germline V gene. The CDR3 sequence: CASSQGWPTGSSSYEQYF. Incomplete CDR3 DNA: TGCGCCAGTAGCCAAGGATGGCCCACAGGGAGTAGCTCCTACGAG.

This clone was counted at least ten times. The CDR3 extends 3 residues past the end of the read, so its final part is completed from the germline J gene. The chain joins TRBV18 to TRBJ2-1, with a weak D call TRBD1 (5 bases). CDR1 KGHSH and CDR2 LQKENI come from the germline V gene. This CDR3 contains 14 residues. V was pared by 4 bases and J by 9 bases, with 16 bases between. The covered CDR3 bases are TGTGCCAGCTCACTGGAGCAGGGTAAGGGTGAG. Protein sequence: CASSLEQGKGE. The complete CDR3 protein is CASSLEQGKGEQFF.

This clone was seen many times. The read halts 3 residues ahead of the CDR3 end, with the missing end drawn from the germline J gene. This chain links TRBV28 with TRBJ2-3, with TRBD1 as a possible D gene (6 bases). CDR1 and CDR2 (germline): MDHEN, SYDVKM. This CDR3 has 16 residues. V was trimmed by 4 bases and J by 3 bases, leaving 17 bases between them. The CDR3 here is CASSSSMQGWTDTQYF. CDR3 bases read: TGTGCCAGCAGTTCCAGTATGCAGGGGTGGACAGATACG.

This clone was picked up many times. CDR3: CSARPGTAYEQYF. Incomplete CDR3 DNA: TGCAGTGCTAGGCCCGGGACAGCCTACGAG. The chain couples TRBV20-1 to TRBJ2-7, with 7 bases aligning to TRBD1. The read is 3 residues too short to cover the CDR3 end, so that end is filled in from the germline J gene. The CDR3 has 13 residues. Looked up from germline, CDR1 is DFQATT and CDR2 is SNEGSKA (reference sequence). The J segment lost 2 bases and the V segment lost 3 bases, leaving 4 bases of the junction unmatched.

This clone was observed at least ten times. The CDR3 goes on 3 residues after the read ends, and that part is filled in from the germline J gene. This chain connects TRBV6-2 or TRBV6-3 to TRBJ2-7; 7 nucleotides match TRBD1. The CDR3 spans 13 residues. Per germline, CDR1 MNHEY and CDR2 SVGEGT. With 5 bases clipped from V and 2 bases from J, the junction kept 3 bases outside the gene matches. CDR3 DNA (partial): TGTGCCAGCAGTGGACAGGATACCTACGAG. Residues: CASSGQDTYE. The complete CDR3 reads CASSGQDTYEQYF.

A few counts support this clone. With the read ending 3 residues before the CDR3 end, the germline J gene is used to fill in that end. This sequence joins TRBV6-4 and TRBJ2-1, with TRBD2 matching over 7 bases. The CDR3 covers 18 residues. The germline gives CDR1 MRHNA, CDR2 SNTAGT. V gave up 2 bases and J gave up 3 bases; unmatched junction bases: 13. The CDR3 is CASSDPQPGRGSYNEQFF. CDR3 DNA (partial): TGTGCCAGCAGTGACCCACAGCCCGGGCGCGGGAGCTACAATGAG.

This clone turned up a few times. The read ends 3 residues before the CDR3 terminus; that terminus is restored from the germline J gene. This chain links TRBV2 with TRBJ1-5; TRBD1 matches at 7 bases. After removal of 6 bases from V and 5 bases from J, the junction contained 13 bases not matched to a gene. Looked up from germline, CDR1 is SNHLY and CDR2 is FYNNEI. This CDR3 is 16 amino acids long. CDR3 in amino acids: CASRGSGTEIHQPQHF. The DNA read from the CDR3 is TGTGCCAGCAGGGGGTCCGGGACAGAGATTCATCAGCCC.